The 12 T cell receptor beta chains in this list originate from one sample, sequenced in a study of blood T cell repertoires in COVID-19. Assay used: immunoSEQ multiplex PCR; TCRdb lists only in-frame clones, some missing. The data hold around 120,000 clones, with around 90% observed a single time. The sample consisted of peripheral blood. The receptors come from a man aged 55 to 70 with COVID-19, enrolled during active disease.

The V and J genes are TRBV21-1 and TRBJ1-1; the D segment call TRBD1 is taken from the table without a DNA check. TRBV21-1 is designated a pseudogene. There are 14 residues in the CDR3. The CDR3 reads CASRQGIMNTEAFF. For the CDR3, the DNA is TGTGCCAGCCGACAGGGTATAATGAACACTGAAGCTTTCTTT.

The gene calls are TRBV7-2 and TRBJ1-4, with 8 bases identical to TRBD1. Germline CDR1 reads SGHTA; CDR2 reads FQGNSA. V dropped 5 bases and J dropped 0; count of bases not matched to a gene: 8. The CDR3 loop spans 17 amino acids. CDR3 sequence: CASSPGGSSATNEKLFF. The CDR3 nucleotides read TGTGCCAGCAGCCCAGGGGGCTCGTCCGCAACTAATGAAAAACTGTTTTTT.

The gene calls are TRBV15 and TRBJ1-2, with 9 bases matching TRBD1. CDR1 and CDR2 (germline): LNHNV, YYDKDF (reference sequence). The CDR3 totals 16 residues. V lost 2 bases and J lost 2; bases outside the gene matches: 6. This CDR3 reads CATSRSGQGSNYGYTF. CDR3 DNA: TGTGCCACCAGCAGATCGGGACAGGGCAGCAACTATGGCTACACCTTC.

CDR3 sequence: CASSPMAGTNEKLFF. The CDR3 DNA reads as TGTGCCAGTAGTCCAATGGCGGGGACTAATGAAAAACTGTTTTTT. This chain uses TRBV19 with TRBJ1-4; D is unclear. V was clipped by 5 bases and J by 2 bases, with 12 bases between them. This CDR3 spans 15 amino acids. The V gene's germline CDR1 is LNHDA and CDR2 SQIVND (reference sequence).

The chain links TRBV18 to TRBJ1-4; TRBD1 aligns across 9 bases. This CDR3 region has 13 residues. Germline V gene lookup returns CDR1 KGHSH and CDR2 LQKENI. The V segment lost 8 bases and the J segment 6 bases; nucleotides outside the gene matches: 4. The CDR3 DNA is TGTGCCAGCAGGACAGGGGAGGATGAAAAACTGTTTTTT. It specifies CASRTGEDEKLFF.

CDR3 DNA sequence: TGTGCCTGGAGTGTCATATCGGGCAATCAGCCCCAGCATTTT. Translation: CAWSVISGNQPQHF. The chain links TRBV30 to TRBJ1-5; unclear D gene. The germline V and J ends were trimmed by 0 bases and 2 bases, with 8 bases remaining between them. This CDR3 has 14 residues. CDR1 is GTSNPN, CDR2 SVGIG, per germline (reference sequence).

This chain links TRBV6-2 or TRBV6-3 with TRBJ2-7; TRBD2 might be the D (6 bases). The germline V and J ends were trimmed by 2 bases and 1 base, with 12 bases remaining between them. Germline values: CDR1 MNHEY, CDR2 SVGEGT. The CDR3 runs 15 residues. CDR3 sequence (DNA): TGTGCCAGCAGTTACGGGGCGGGACGTTCCTACGAGCAGTACTTC. This translates into CASSYGAGRSYEQYF.

The chain recombines TRBV6-5 with TRBJ1-1; the D is unclear. Looked up from germline, CDR1 is MNHEY and CDR2 is SVGAGI. This CDR3 spans 15 amino acids. V was cut by 0 bases and J by 4 bases, with 12 bases left in between. The CDR3 region has the DNA TGTGCCAGCAGTTACTCGTATTCGGGAACCACTGAAGCTTTCTTT. Its translation is CASSYSYSGTTEAFF.

This clone was seen a single time. CDR3 region: CAVDRGESYEQYF. The CDR3 DNA reads TGTGCAGTCGACAGGGGGGAATCTTACGAGCAGTACTTC. The V call is TRBV7-9, the J call TRBJ2-7; the match to TRBD1 covers 9 bases. CDR3 length: 13 residues. Germline V gene data show CDR1 as SEHNR and CDR2 as FQNEAQ (reference sequence).

This clone has a single count. The V gene is TRBV19, the J gene TRBJ1-4; D remains ambiguous. Trimming stripped 6 bases from V and 5 bases from J, with 16 bases between. The CDR3 extends over 15 amino acids. Germline CDR1 LNHDA, CDR2 SQIVND (reference sequence). CDR3 bases: TGTGCCAGTAGGCTTTCGGGAAAGTCCAATGAAAAACTGTTTTTT. Protein product: CASRLSGKSNEKLFF. Full variable domain (outside the CDR3, taken from reference TRBV19 and TRBJ1-4): DGGITQSPKYLFRKEGQNVTLSCEQNLNHDAMYWYRQDPGQGLRLIYYSQIVNDFQKGDIAEGYSVSREKKESFPLTVTSAQKNPTAFYLCASRLSGKSNEKLFFGSGTQLSVL.

The chain recombines TRBV6-6 with TRBJ1-2; D is ambiguous. The CDR3 extends over 11 amino acids. Germline V gene data show CDR1 as MNHNY and CDR2 as SVGAGI (reference sequence). The V end lost 2 bases, the J end lost 8 bases, and 6 bases lay between the germline ends. Here the CDR3 DNA reads TGTGCCAGCAGTTACCGGGAGGGCTACACCTTC. Amino acid sequence: CASSYREGYTF.

This clone was observed a handful of times. The chain carries TRBV10-1 and TRBJ2-6; D call uncertain. Trimming removed 3 bases at V and 2 bases at J, with 5 bases between. This CDR3 is built from 14 residues. Per germline, CDR1 WNHNN and CDR2 SYGVQD (reference sequence). The CDR3: CASSDSPGANVLTF. For the CDR3, the DNA is TGCGCCAGCAGTGATTCTCCTGGGGCCAACGTCCTGACTTTC.